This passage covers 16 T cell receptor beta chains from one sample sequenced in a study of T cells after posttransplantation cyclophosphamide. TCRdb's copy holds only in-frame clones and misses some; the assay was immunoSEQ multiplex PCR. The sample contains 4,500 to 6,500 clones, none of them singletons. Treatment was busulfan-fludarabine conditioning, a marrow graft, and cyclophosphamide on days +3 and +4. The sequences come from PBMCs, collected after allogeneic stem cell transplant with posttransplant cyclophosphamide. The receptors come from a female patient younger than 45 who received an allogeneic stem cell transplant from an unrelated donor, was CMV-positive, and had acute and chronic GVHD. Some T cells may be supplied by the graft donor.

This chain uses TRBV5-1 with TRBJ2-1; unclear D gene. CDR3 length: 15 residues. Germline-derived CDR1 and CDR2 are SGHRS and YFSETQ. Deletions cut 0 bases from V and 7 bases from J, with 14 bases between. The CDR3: CASSLARRGVNEQFF. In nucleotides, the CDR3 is TGCGCCAGCAGCTTGGCCCGAAGAGGAGTAAATGAGCAGTTCTTC.

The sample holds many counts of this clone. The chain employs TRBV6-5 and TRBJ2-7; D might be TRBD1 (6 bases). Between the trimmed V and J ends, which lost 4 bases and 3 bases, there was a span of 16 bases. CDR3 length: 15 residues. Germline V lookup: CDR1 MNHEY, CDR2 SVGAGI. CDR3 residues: CASSSNRDLSYEQYF. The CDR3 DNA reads TGTGCCAGCAGTTCGAACAGGGACCTAAGCTACGAGCAGTACTTC.

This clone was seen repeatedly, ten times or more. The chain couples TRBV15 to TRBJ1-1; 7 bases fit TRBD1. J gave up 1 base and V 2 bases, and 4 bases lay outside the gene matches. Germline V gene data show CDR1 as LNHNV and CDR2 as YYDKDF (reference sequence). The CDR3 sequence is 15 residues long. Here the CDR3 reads CATSRPDRANTEAFF. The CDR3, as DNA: TGTGCCACCAGCAGACCTGACAGGGCGAACACTGAAGCTTTCTTT.

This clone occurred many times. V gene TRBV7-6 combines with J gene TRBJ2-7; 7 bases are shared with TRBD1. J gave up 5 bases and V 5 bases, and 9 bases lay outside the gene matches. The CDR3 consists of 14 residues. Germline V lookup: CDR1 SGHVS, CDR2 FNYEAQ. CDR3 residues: CASSLFGQVDEQYF. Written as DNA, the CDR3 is TGTGCCAGCAGCCTTTTCGGACAGGTGGACGAGCAGTACTTC.

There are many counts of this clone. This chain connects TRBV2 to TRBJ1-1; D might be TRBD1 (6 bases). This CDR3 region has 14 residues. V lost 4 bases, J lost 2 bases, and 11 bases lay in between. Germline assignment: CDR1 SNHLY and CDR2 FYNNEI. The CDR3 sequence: CASSVDRHNTEAFF. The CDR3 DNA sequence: TGTGCCAGCAGTGTTGACAGGCATAACACTGAAGCTTTCTTT. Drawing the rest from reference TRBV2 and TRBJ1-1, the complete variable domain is EPEVTQTPSHQVTQMGQEVILRCVPISNHLYFYWYRQILGQKVEFLVSFYNNEISEKSEIFDDQFSVERPDGSNFTLKIRSTKLEDSAMYFCASSVDRHNTEAFFGQGTRLTVV.

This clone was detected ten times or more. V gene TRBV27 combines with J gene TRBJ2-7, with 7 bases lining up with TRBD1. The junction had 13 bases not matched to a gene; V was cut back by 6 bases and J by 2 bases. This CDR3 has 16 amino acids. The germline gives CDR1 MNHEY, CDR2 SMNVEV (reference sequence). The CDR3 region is CASSRLSGTVPYEQYF. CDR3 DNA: TGTGCCAGCAGCCGACTCTCCGGGACAGTCCCCTACGAGCAGTACTTC.

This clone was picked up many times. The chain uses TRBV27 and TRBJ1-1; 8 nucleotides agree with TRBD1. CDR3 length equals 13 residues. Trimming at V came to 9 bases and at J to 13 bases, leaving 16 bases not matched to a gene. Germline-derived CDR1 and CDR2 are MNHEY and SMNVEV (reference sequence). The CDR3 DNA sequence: TGTGCCAGTCGCCAACAGGGGGGAGTAGATTGTTTCTTT. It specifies CASRQQGGVDCFF.

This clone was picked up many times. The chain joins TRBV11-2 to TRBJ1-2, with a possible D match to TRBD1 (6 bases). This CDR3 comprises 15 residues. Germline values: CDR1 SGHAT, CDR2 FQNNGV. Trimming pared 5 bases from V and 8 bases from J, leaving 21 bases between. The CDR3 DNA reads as TGTGCCAGCAGCCCTATTGGACAGCACCGTCGAGGCTACACCTTC. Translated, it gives CASSPIGQHRRGYTF.

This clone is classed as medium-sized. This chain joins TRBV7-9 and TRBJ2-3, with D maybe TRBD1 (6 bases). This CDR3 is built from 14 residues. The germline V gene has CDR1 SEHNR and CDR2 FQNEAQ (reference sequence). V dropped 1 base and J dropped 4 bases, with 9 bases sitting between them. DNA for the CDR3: TGTGCCAGCAGCTTAGTTTCAGGGGCAGATACGCAGTATTTT. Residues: CASSLVSGADTQYF. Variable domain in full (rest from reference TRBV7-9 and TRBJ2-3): DTGVSQNPRHKITKRGQNVTFRCDPISEHNRLYWYRQTLGQGPEFLTYFQNEAQLEKSRLLSDRFSAERPKGSFSTLEIQRTEQGDSAMYLCASSLVSGADTQYFGPGTRLTVL.

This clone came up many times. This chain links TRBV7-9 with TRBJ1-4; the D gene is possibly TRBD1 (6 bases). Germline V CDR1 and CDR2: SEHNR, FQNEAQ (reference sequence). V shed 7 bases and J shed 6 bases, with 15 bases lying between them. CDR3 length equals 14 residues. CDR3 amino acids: CASTPWGGYEKLFF. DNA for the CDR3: TGTGCCAGCACCCCCTGGGGGGGCTATGAAAAACTGTTTTTT.

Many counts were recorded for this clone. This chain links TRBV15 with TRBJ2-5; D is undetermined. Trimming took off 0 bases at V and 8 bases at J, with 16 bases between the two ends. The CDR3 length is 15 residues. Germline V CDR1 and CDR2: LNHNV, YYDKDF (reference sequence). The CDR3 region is CATSRDRGTLHTQYF. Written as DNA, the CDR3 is TGTGCCACCAGCAGAGATCGCGGCACCCTTCATACCCAGTACTTC.

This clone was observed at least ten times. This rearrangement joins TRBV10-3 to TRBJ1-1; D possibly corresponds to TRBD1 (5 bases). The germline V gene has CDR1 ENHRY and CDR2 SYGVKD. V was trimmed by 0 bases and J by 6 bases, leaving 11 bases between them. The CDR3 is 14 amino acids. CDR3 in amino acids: CAISESRGGAEAFF. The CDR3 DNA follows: TGTGCCATCAGTGAGTCGAGGGGAGGCGCTGAAGCTTTCTTT.

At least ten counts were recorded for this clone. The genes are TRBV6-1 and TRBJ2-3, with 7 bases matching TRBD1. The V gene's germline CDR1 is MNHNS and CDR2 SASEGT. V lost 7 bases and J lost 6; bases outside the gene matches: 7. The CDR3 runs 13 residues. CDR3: CASKEGAGDTQYF. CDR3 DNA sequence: TGTGCCAGCAAAGAGGGGGCAGGGGATACGCAGTATTTT.

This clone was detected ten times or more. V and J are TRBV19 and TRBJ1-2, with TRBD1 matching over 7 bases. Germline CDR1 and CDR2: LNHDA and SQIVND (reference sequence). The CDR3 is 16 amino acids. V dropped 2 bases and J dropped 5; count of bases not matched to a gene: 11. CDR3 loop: CASSIRSQGGSYGYTF. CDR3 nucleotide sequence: TGTGCCAGTAGTATAAGGAGCCAGGGGGGTTCGTATGGCTACACCTTC.

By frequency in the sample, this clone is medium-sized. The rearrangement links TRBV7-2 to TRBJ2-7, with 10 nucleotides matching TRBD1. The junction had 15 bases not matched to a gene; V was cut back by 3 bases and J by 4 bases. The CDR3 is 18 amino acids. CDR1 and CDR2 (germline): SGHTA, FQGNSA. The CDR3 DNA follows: TGTGCCAGCAGCTTTCGTGGACAGGGGGGAGCAGAACAGTACGAGCAGTACTTC. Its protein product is CASSFRGQGGAEQYEQYF. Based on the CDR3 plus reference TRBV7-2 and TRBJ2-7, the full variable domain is GAGVSQSPSNKVTEKGKDVELRCDPISGHTALYWYRQSLGQGLEFLIYFQGNSAPDKSGLPSDRFSAERTGGSVSTLTIQRTQQEDSAVYLCASSFRGQGGAEQYEQYFGPGTRLTVT.

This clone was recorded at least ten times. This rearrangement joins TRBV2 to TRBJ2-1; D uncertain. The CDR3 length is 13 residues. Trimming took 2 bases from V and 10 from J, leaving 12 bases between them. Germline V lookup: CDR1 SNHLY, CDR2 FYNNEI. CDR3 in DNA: TGTGCCAGCAGTGAATGGGTGGAACTAGAGCAGTTCTTC. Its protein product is CASSEWVELEQFF.